Each of the 28 T cell receptor beta chains below was sequenced from the same sample in a study of T cell responses to AZD1222 COVID-19 vaccine. Generated by immunoSEQ multiplex PCR, the TCRdb table keeps only in-frame clones and is missing some. The sample consists of 55,000 to 80,000 clones, 65% to 85% of them appearing once. The material was peripheral blood, obtained on day 0 of AZD1222 vaccination. The receptors here all came from an adult in good health.

The V gene is TRBV6-5, the J gene TRBJ1-2; D is perhaps TRBD1 (6 bases). The germline CDR1 and CDR2 sequences are MNHEY and SVGAGI. Trimming took off 2 bases at V and 0 bases at J, with 7 bases between the two ends. The CDR3 runs to 14 residues. The CDR3 loop reads CASSYGQTNYGYTF. The CDR3 nucleotides read TGTGCCAGCAGTTACGGACAGACTAACTATGGCTACACCTTC.

The chain joins TRBV24-1 to TRBJ1-5; D may be TRBD1 (5 bases). The CDR3 is 17 amino acids. CDR1 and CDR2 from the germline V gene are KGHDR and SFDVKD. Trimming cost V 5 bases and J 2 bases, with 18 bases left between them. CDR3 sequence (DNA): TGTGCCACCAGTGGGGGCAGAGGGGCGACGGGCAATCAGCCCCAGCATTTT. Translating gives CATSGGRGATGNQPQHF.

The V call is TRBV18, the J call TRBJ1-5, with 7 bases matching TRBD1. The V and J ends lost 3 bases and 9 bases, in that order; junction bases with no gene match: 14. In germline, CDR1 is KGHSH, CDR2 LQKENI. The CDR3 totals 16 residues. This chain's CDR3 is CASSPNHRGRGRPQHF. The CDR3 nucleotides are TGTGCCAGCTCACCCAATCACAGGGGTAGGGGGAGGCCCCAGCATTTT.

This chain uses TRBV2 with TRBJ1-6, with 7 nucleotides matching TRBD1. Germline loops: CDR1 SNHLY, CDR2 FYNNEI. Trimming removed 7 bases from V and 18 bases from J; junction bases left unmatched: 15. The CDR3 runs 13 residues. The CDR3 here is CASMGRGTSPTHF. CDR3 DNA: TGTGCCAGCATGGGCAGGGGGACGTCGCCCACCCACTTT.

This chain connects TRBV19 to TRBJ1-1, with D unresolved. V dropped 2 bases and J dropped 5 bases, with 12 bases sitting between them. In germline, CDR1 is LNHDA, CDR2 SQIVND (reference sequence). The CDR3 is 14 amino acids. CDR3: CASSISGFRTEAFF. CDR3 in DNA: TGTGCCAGTAGTATAAGTGGATTTCGAACTGAAGCTTTCTTT.

The V and J genes are TRBV10-3 and TRBJ1-6; D might be TRBD1 (6 bases). The germline V gene encodes CDR1 ENHRY and CDR2 SYGVKD. The CDR3 is 14 amino acids. The V and J ends lost 6 bases and 7 bases respectively, with 13 bases between them. The CDR3 protein is CAISTGLGNSPLHF. In DNA, the CDR3 is TGTGCCATCAGCACAGGGCTAGGAAATTCACCCCTCCACTTT.

The CDR3 sequence: CASSSLMGTGERNSPLHF. The CDR3 DNA reads as TGCGCCAGCAGCTCGCTGATGGGGACAGGGGAGCGTAATTCACCCCTCCACTTT. This chain connects TRBV4-1 to TRBJ1-6, with 10 positions matching TRBD1. With 5 bases clipped from V and 6 bases from J, the junction kept 13 bases outside the gene matches. This CDR3 has 18 amino acids. Germline assignment: CDR1 MGHRA and CDR2 YSYEKL.

The rearrangement uses TRBV6-5 and TRBJ2-1, with D possibly TRBD1 on 6 matching bases. The V end lost 2 bases, the J end lost 2 bases, and 10 bases lay between the germline ends. CDR3 length equals 15 residues. Germline loops: CDR1 MNHEY, CDR2 SVGAGI. The CDR3 region is CASSYMGTTYNEQFF. CDR3 nucleotide sequence: TGTGCCAGCAGTTACATGGGGACAACCTACAATGAGCAGTTCTTC.

V gene TRBV7-9 combines with J gene TRBJ1-5, with 8 bases that match TRBD1. The ends lost 5 bases at V and 4 bases at J; junction bases unmatched: 1. Germline CDR1 is SEHNR and CDR2 is FQNEAQ (reference sequence). The CDR3 loop spans 13 amino acids. CDR3 loop: CASSRDRNQPQHF. CDR3 coding DNA: TGTGCCAGCAGCCGGGACAGGAATCAGCCCCAGCATTTT.

The chain couples TRBV7-9 to TRBJ2-1; maybe TRBD1 (5 bases). Per the germline V gene, CDR1 is SEHNR and CDR2 is FQNEAQ (reference sequence). Trimming left V 5 bases short and J 2 bases short, with 13 bases between. CDR3 length equals 15 residues. The CDR3 reads CASSLRQGTYNEQFF. The CDR3 DNA reads TGTGCCAGCAGCCTCCGTCAGGGAACCTACAATGAGCAGTTCTTC.

DNA for the CDR3: TGTGCCAGCAGCTTAGAAGAGGGTCAGCCCCAGCATTTT. Residues: CASSLEEGQPQHF. V usage is TRBV7-4 and J usage is TRBJ1-5; D is uncertain. Trimming cost V 1 base and J 6 bases, with 7 bases left between them. The CDR3 runs 13 residues. In germline, CDR1 is SGHVT, CDR2 SQSDAQ.

This clone came up a few times. The chain has TRBV10-3 and TRBJ1-5; 8 bases match TRBD1. The trim removed 10 bases at V and 4 bases at J, leaving 6 bases unmatched. The V gene's germline CDR1 is ENHRY and CDR2 SYGVKD. This CDR3 region has 13 residues. The CDR3 nucleotides read TGTGCCACCGGACAGGGTGGAAATCAGCCCCAGCATTTT. Protein product: CATGQGGNQPQHF.

This clone occurred a few times. The genes are TRBV2 and TRBJ1-2; 9 nucleotides agree with TRBD1. Germline V CDR1 and CDR2: SNHLY, FYNNEI. This CDR3 comprises 14 residues. The trim removed 4 bases at V and 6 bases at J, leaving 6 bases unmatched. Here the CDR3 reads CASSAGTGMHGYTF. In DNA, the CDR3 is TGTGCCAGCAGTGCCGGGACAGGGATGCATGGCTACACCTTC. The full variable domain, in which reference TRBV2 and TRBJ1-2 provide the parts outside the CDR3, is EPEVTQTPSHQVTQMGQEVILRCVPISNHLYFYWYRQILGQKVEFLVSFYNNEISEKSEIFDDQFSVERPDGSNFTLKIRSTKLEDSAMYFCASSAGTGMHGYTFGSGTRLTVV.

This sequence joins TRBV9 and TRBJ1-3; possibly TRBD1 for D (6 bases). The CDR3 is 15 residues long. With 5 bases removed from V and 1 base from J, the gap between germline ends came to 13 bases. Germline V gene data show CDR1 as SGDLS and CDR2 as YYNGEE. This CDR3 is CASSEQGVSGNTIYF. CDR3 coding DNA: TGTGCCAGCAGTGAACAGGGAGTTTCTGGAAACACCATATATTTT.

The V gene is TRBV19, the J gene TRBJ2-3, with TRBD2 matching over 10 bases. From germline, CDR1 is LNHDA and CDR2 SQIVND (reference sequence). With 6 bases clipped from V and 6 bases from J, the junction kept 9 bases outside the gene matches. This CDR3 region has 15 residues. CDR3 bases: TGTGCCAGTAGCTCAACTAGCGGGGTAGGTGATACGCAGTATTTT. Protein: CASSSTSGVGDTQYF.

The chain employs TRBV7-6 and TRBJ2-7; D tentatively reads TRBD1 or TRBD2 (5 bases each). V was trimmed by 2 bases and J by 5 bases, leaving 10 bases between them. This CDR3 contains 13 residues. Per germline, CDR1 SGHVS and CDR2 FNYEAQ. Here the CDR3 reads CASSLSGLDEQYF. In DNA form, the CDR3 reads TGTGCCAGCAGCTTATCGGGGCTTGACGAGCAGTACTTC.

This clone was seen a single time. J is TRBJ2-2 and V is TRBV6-5, with TRBD2 as a possible D gene (6 bases). Germline CDR1 MNHEY, CDR2 SVGAGI. The CDR3 spans 13 residues. Trimming left V 7 bases short and J 6 bases short, with 12 bases between. The CDR3 DNA is TGTGCCAGCACCACGGGAGAGGCCGGGGAGCTGTTTTTT. Its protein product is CASTTGEAGELFF.

The rearrangement links TRBV3-1 (or the pseudogene TRBV3-2) to TRBJ2-7; 8 nucleotides line up with TRBD1. Looked up from germline, CDR1 is LGHDT and CDR2 is YNNKEL (reference sequence). The CDR3 totals 13 residues. With V trimmed by 4 bases and J by 3 bases, 2 bases remained unmatched. The CDR3 region has the DNA TGTGCCAGCAGCCTAGGGACAGGCTACGAGCAGTACTTC. Translated: CASSLGTGYEQYF.

The chain links TRBV28 to TRBJ1-1; D not certain. The CDR3 is 12 residues long. V gave up 1 base and J gave up 4 bases, with 4 bases separating them. The germline V gene encodes CDR1 MDHEN and CDR2 SYDVKM. The CDR3 is CASSLSLTEAFF. The CDR3 nucleotides read TGTGCCAGCAGTTTATCCCTCACTGAAGCTTTCTTT.

This clone was counted between two and nine times. This chain uses TRBV4-3 with TRBJ2-1; the D gene could be TRBD1 or TRBD2 (5 bases each). V gave up 0 bases and J gave up 9 bases, with 12 bases separating them. In germline, CDR1 is LGHNA, CDR2 YSLEER. CDR3 length: 14 residues. The CDR3, as DNA: TGCGCCAGCAGCCAAGATATTGGGGCGGGTGAGCAGTTCTTC. Its protein is CASSQDIGAGEQFF.

The count of this clone is one. V gene TRBV2 combines with J gene TRBJ1-1, with D maybe TRBD1 (5 bases). With 6 bases removed from V and 9 bases from J, the gap between germline ends came to 11 bases. Germline V CDR1 and CDR2: SNHLY, FYNNEI. The CDR3 spans 11 residues. Here the CDR3 reads CASRTQEKAFF. CDR3 coding DNA: TGTGCCAGCAGGACACAGGAAAAAGCTTTCTTT.

The J gene is TRBJ2-1, the V gene TRBV29-1; TRBD2 matches 9 bases. Germline trimming cut 5 bases from V and 7 bases from J; bases unmatched to any gene: 6. The CDR3 contains 13 residues. Germline lookup yields CDR1 SQVTM and CDR2 ANQGSEA. CDR3 loop: CSVKRGANNEQFF. The CDR3 DNA sequence: TGCAGCGTTAAGCGGGGGGCGAATAATGAGCAGTTCTTC.

Regarding this clone: The sample holds other DNA sequences that translate to the same CDR3. The chain couples TRBV18 to TRBJ2-7; TRBD1 matches 8 bases. The CDR3 runs to 15 residues. V dropped 0 bases and J dropped 2; count of bases not matched to a gene: 3. Germline CDR1 KGHSH, CDR2 LQKENI. This CDR3 reads CASSPPGTGAYEQYF. The DNA of the CDR3 is TGTGCCAGCTCACCACCCGGGACAGGAGCCTACGAGCAGTACTTC.

The chain combines TRBV28 with TRBJ1-6; 7 bases map to TRBD1. The CDR3 has 11 amino acids. Germline CDR1 MDHEN, CDR2 SYDVKM. With 3 bases clipped from V and 15 bases from J, the junction kept 2 bases outside the gene matches. CDR3 sequence (DNA): TGTGCCAGCAGTTTGACAGGGAGCCTCCACTTT. Translated, it gives CASSLTGSLHF.

This chain connects TRBV7-6 to TRBJ1-2, with D hard to call. The V gene lost 5 bases and the J gene lost 4 bases, with 11 bases spanning the gap. Germline loops: CDR1 SGHVS, CDR2 FNYEAQ. The CDR3 covers 13 residues. The CDR3 loop reads CASSPDGGYGYTF. The CDR3 coding sequence is TGTGCCAGCAGCCCGGACGGAGGCTATGGCTACACCTTC.

The rearrangement joins TRBV18 to TRBJ2-5; D not certain. This CDR3 is 15 amino acids long. Trimming shortened V by 6 bases and J by 2 bases, and 16 bases separated the two germline ends. Germline V gene sequence: CDR1 KGHSH, CDR2 LQKENI. The CDR3 region has the DNA TGTGCCAGCTCCCGGAATGCCCAGGTTCAAGAGACCCAGTACTTC. It codes for CASSRNAQVQETQYF.

The chain employs TRBV7-9 and TRBJ2-5; 7 bases fit TRBD1. Looked up from germline, CDR1 is SEHNR and CDR2 is FQNEAQ (reference sequence). The CDR3 has 14 amino acids. With V trimmed by 5 bases and J by 4 bases, 7 bases remained unmatched. CDR3 bases: TGTGCCAGCAGCACCGCACAGGGGAGAGAGACCCAGTACTTC. Its translation is CASSTAQGRETQYF.

Here the CDR3 DNA reads TGTGCCAGCAGCTTAAGACAGGGGGCTGGAGGCTACACCTTC. It is translated as CASSLRQGAGGYTF. The V gene is TRBV7-9, the J gene TRBJ1-2; 10 positions agree with TRBD1. Germline CDR1 is SEHNR and CDR2 is FQNEAQ (reference sequence). J lost 8 bases, V lost 2 bases, and 5 bases had no gene match. The CDR3 length is 14 residues. The entire variable domain, with the rest obtained from reference TRBV7-9 and TRBJ1-2, is as follows: DTGVSQNPRHKITKRGQNVTFRCDPISEHNRLYWYRQTLGQGPEFLTYFQNEAQLEKSRLLSDRFSAERPKGSFSTLEIQRTEQGDSAMYLCASSLRQGAGGYTFGSGTRLTVV.